Listed below are T cell receptor beta chains from one sample, sequenced in a study of T-cell memory formation after mild COVID-19. TCRdb fed the 5' RACE reads into MiXCR, producing one record per CDR3 protein. Of about 400,000 distinct CDR3 sequences listed, about 15% are singletons. Sequenced material: PBMCs or a T cell subset sorted from them (not recorded which). The receptors come from a young man who had mild COVID-19 (a few samples of this study predate the infection). Cell type and time point are not known. Both conserved end residues are part of each CDR3. Each record gives: J gene, V gene, D gene, clone size, CDR3 DNA, CDR3 protein. The D gene is left open where the match is weak. Not every row has a clone size; where given, it reads once, few, many or a size class.

J: TRBJ2-1; V: TRBV15; D: TRBD2; size: few; DNA: TGTGCCACCAGCACGGGGGGGCTTTACAATGAGCAGTTCTTC; CDR3: CATSTGGLYNEQFF
J: TRBJ2-5; V: TRBV9; D: -; size: -; DNA: TGTGCCAGCAGCGTCTTGGCAGCAGAGCCTGAGACCCAGTACTTC; CDR3: CASSVLAAEPETQYF
J: TRBJ2-7; V: TRBV7-3; D: -; size: -; DNA: TGTGCCAGCGGCTTAAATAGGGCCTACGAGCAGTACTTC; CDR3: CASGLNRAYEQYF
J: TRBJ2-7; V: TRBV6-6; D: -; size: -; DNA: TGTGCCAGCAGTTACATGGGCAGGTCCTACGAGCAGTACTTC; CDR3: CASSYMGRSYEQYF
J: TRBJ1-2; V: TRBV7-8; D: TRBD1; size: -; DNA: TGTGCCAGCAGCACCCGGGACAGGGGAAACTATGGCTACACCTTC; CDR3: CASSTRDRGNYGYTF
J: TRBJ2-1; V: TRBV20-1; D: TRBD2; size: -; DNA: TGCAGTGCTAGAGAGGGGAAAGCGGGGGCCCCTTACAATGAGCAGTTCTTC; CDR3: CSAREGKAGAPYNEQFF
J: TRBJ2-5; V: TRBV7-8; D: TRBD1; size: many; DNA: TGTGCCAGCAGCTTAGCGAAGGACAGGGGGCAAGAGACCCAGTACTTC; CDR3: CASSLAKDRGQETQYF
J: TRBJ2-1; V: TRBV12-3/TRBV12-4; D: -; size: -; DNA: TGTGCCAGCAGGCCATGGGAGACCTACAATGAGCAGTTCTTC; CDR3: CASRPWETYNEQFF
J: TRBJ1-5; V: TRBV19; D: -; size: -; DNA: TGTGCCAGTAGTTTGAGACAGGCGGGCAATCAGCCCCAGCATTTT; CDR3: CASSLRQAGNQPQHF
J: TRBJ2-2; V: TRBV4-1; D: TRBD1; size: -; DNA: TGCGCCAGCAGCCATCCCGATAAGGGACAGTGGAACTCCGGGGAGCTGTTTTTT; CDR3: CASSHPDKGQWNSGELFF
J: TRBJ2-1; V: TRBV5-1; D: TRBD1; size: few; DNA: TGCGCCAGCAGCTCCCAGGACAGGGACTACAATGAGCAGTTCTTC; CDR3: CASSSQDRDYNEQFF
J: TRBJ2-3; V: TRBV11-3; D: -; size: -; DNA: TGTGCCAGCAGTCTAGGGAGTGGTGCGGGGACGTACACAGATACGCAGTATTTT; CDR3: CASSLGSGAGTYTDTQYF
J: TRBJ1-1; V: TRBV5-1; D: TRBD1; size: few; DNA: TGCGCCAGCAGCTTGGGGGACAGTAAGAACACTGAAGCTTTCTTT; CDR3: CASSLGDSKNTEAFF
J: TRBJ2-2; V: TRBV6-2/TRBV6-3; D: -; size: few; DNA: TGTGCCAGCAGTCTCCCCCCCGGGGAGCTGTTTTTT; CDR3: CASSLPPGELFF
J: TRBJ2-1; V: TRBV5-1; D: -; size: many; DNA: TGCGCCAGCACTCTGACGGACCCCTCCTACAATGAGCAGTTCTTC; CDR3: CASTLTDPSYNEQFF
J: TRBJ2-1; V: TRBV7-9; D: TRBD1; size: -; DNA: TGTGCCAGCAGCCCGACCCTCCCGACAGGGCGGAATGAGCAGTTCTTC; CDR3: CASSPTLPTGRNEQFF
J: TRBJ1-1; V: TRBV12-3/TRBV12-4; D: TRBD1; size: many; DNA: TGTGCCAGCCTATCCTACGTAGGGGGCGCGAGCACTGAAGCTTTCTTT; CDR3: CASLSYVGGASTEAFF
J: TRBJ2-3; V: TRBV2; D: -; size: few; DNA: TGTGCCAGCAATAAGGATACGCAGTATTTT; CDR3: CASNKDTQYF
J: TRBJ1-6; V: TRBV5-1; D: -; size: few; DNA: TGCGCCAGCAGCTCGGGGGCAGGAGGTTCACCCCTCCACTTT; CDR3: CASSSGAGGSPLHF
J: TRBJ2-5; V: TRBV20-1; D: -; size: -; DNA: TGCAGTGGTGTAAGGGCCGGGGAGACCCAGTACTTC; CDR3: CSGVRAGETQYF
J: TRBJ1-1; V: TRBV27; D: -; size: -; DNA: TGTGCCAGCAGTTTAAGCGGTCGGGGGGGCGGAACTGAAGCTTTCTTT; CDR3: CASSLSGRGGGTEAFF
J: TRBJ1-2; V: TRBV5-5; D: -; size: few; DNA: TGTGCCAGCAGCTTGGGAGGGGCGACAGCCTATGGCTACACCTTC; CDR3: CASSLGGATAYGYTF
J: TRBJ2-1; V: TRBV20-1; D: -; size: many; DNA: TGCAGTGCTAGAGCGGACTCACAAGCGCGGAATGAGCAGTTCTTC; CDR3: CSARADSQARNEQFF
J: TRBJ1-1; V: TRBV12-3/TRBV12-4; D: -; size: few; DNA: TGTGCCAGCAGTTTGGGGCGGGTTCTGAACACTGAAGCTTTCTTT; CDR3: CASSLGRVLNTEAFF
J: TRBJ1-2; V: TRBV6-1; D: -; size: few; DNA: TGTGCCAGCAGCTCAAGGGGGGAGTATGGCTACACCTTC; CDR3: CASSSRGEYGYTF
J: TRBJ1-6; V: TRBV5-5; D: TRBD1; size: few; DNA: TGTGCCAGCAGCATACAGGGGTTTAATTCACCCCTCCACTTT; CDR3: CASSIQGFNSPLHF
J: TRBJ2-5; V: TRBV20-1; D: TRBD2; size: many; DNA: TGCAGTGCCCAGACTAGCGGGGGACAAGAGACCCAGTACTTC; CDR3: CSAQTSGGQETQYF
J: TRBJ1-1; V: TRBV29-1; D: -; size: many; DNA: TGCAGCGTGAGTACAGGGTTGACTGAAGCTTTCTTT; CDR3: CSVSTGLTEAFF
J: TRBJ1-2; V: TRBV20-1; D: -; size: -; DNA: TGCAGTGCTGGACCCGGCTACGGGAAAGGCTACACCTTC; CDR3: CSAGPGYGKGYTF
J: TRBJ2-3; V: TRBV14; D: -; size: -; DNA: TGTGCCAGCAGCCATCTGGGGGAAACTAGCACAGATACGCAGTATTTT; CDR3: CASSHLGETSTDTQYF
J: TRBJ2-1; V: TRBV4-3; D: -; size: -; DNA: TGCGCCAGCAGCCAAGGGATTGGGAACAATGAGCAGTTCTTC; CDR3: CASSQGIGNNEQFF
J: TRBJ2-1; V: TRBV6-1; D: -; size: -; DNA: TGTGCCAGCACCCGTACGACAGGTGTTTCTGAGCAGTTCTTC; CDR3: CASTRTTGVSEQFF
J: TRBJ2-7; V: TRBV7-9; D: -; size: few; DNA: TGTGCCAGCGGGGGATTCTACGAGCAGTACTTC; CDR3: CASGGFYEQYF
J: TRBJ2-1; V: TRBV20-1; D: -; size: few; DNA: TGCAGTGCGTTCGGGGGAGGCTCCTACAATGAGCAGTTCTTC; CDR3: CSAFGGGSYNEQFF
J: TRBJ2-1; V: TRBV5-1; D: -; size: few; DNA: TGCGCCAGCAGCTTGGTACAGCACAATGAGCAGTTCTTC; CDR3: CASSLVQHNEQFF
J: TRBJ1-1; V: TRBV5-6; D: -; size: -; DNA: TGTGCCAGCAGCTTGGATCCTCCCGGGAACACTGAAGCTTTCTTT; CDR3: CASSLDPPGNTEAFF
J: TRBJ2-1; V: TRBV24-1; D: TRBD1; size: few; DNA: TGTGCCACCAGTGCCGCGGACAGGGGAGACAATGAGCAGTTCTTC; CDR3: CATSAADRGDNEQFF
J: TRBJ2-3; V: TRBV7-2; D: TRBD1; size: few; DNA: TGTGCCAGCAGCCTAGTAGGGACAGGGAAAGATACGCAGTATTTT; CDR3: CASSLVGTGKDTQYF
J: TRBJ2-1; V: TRBV7-9; D: -; size: few; DNA: TGTGCCAGCAGCTCGGCCGGGTGGGCTGAGCAGTTCTTC; CDR3: CASSSAGWAEQFF
J: TRBJ2-1; V: TRBV4-3; D: TRBD1; size: few; DNA: TGCGCCAGCAGCCAAGATGGGACAGTACCTAGCTCCTACAATGAGCAGTTCTTC; CDR3: CASSQDGTVPSSYNEQFF
J: TRBJ2-3; V: TRBV14; D: TRBD2; size: few; DNA: TGTGCCAGCAGCCACACTAGCGGGGGGACGCAGTATTTT; CDR3: CASSHTSGGTQYF